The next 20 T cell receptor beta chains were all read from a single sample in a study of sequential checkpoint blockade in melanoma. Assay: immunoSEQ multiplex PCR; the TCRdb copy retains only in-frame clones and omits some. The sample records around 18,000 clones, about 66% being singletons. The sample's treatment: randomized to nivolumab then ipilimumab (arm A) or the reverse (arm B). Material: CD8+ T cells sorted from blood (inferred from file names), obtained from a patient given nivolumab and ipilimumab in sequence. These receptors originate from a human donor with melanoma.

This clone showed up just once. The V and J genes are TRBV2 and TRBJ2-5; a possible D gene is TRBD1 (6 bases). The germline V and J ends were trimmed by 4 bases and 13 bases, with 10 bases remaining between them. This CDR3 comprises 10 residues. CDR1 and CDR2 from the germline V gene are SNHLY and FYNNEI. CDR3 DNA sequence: TGTGCCAGCAGTGCTGCACAGGGGTACTTC. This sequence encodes CASSAAQGYF.

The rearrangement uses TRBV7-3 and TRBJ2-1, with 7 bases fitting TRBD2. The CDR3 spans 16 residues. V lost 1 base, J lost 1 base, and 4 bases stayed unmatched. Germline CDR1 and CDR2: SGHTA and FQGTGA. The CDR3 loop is CASSLKAAGSYNEQFF. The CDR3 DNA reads TGTGCCAGCAGCTTAAAGGCAGCGGGGTCCTACAATGAGCAGTTCTTC.

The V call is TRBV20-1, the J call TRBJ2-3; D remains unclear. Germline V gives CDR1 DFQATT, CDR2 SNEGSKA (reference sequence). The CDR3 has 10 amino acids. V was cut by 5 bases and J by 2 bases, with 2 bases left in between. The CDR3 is CSALTDTQYF. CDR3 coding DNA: TGCAGTGCTCTCACAGATACGCAGTATTTT.

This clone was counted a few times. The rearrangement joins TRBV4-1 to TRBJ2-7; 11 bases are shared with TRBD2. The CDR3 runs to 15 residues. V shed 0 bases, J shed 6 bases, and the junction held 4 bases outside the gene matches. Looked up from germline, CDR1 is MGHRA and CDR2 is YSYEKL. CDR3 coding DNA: TGCGCCAGCAGCCAAGAACTAGCGGGAGACGGCGAGCAGTACTTC. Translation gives CASSQELAGDGEQYF.

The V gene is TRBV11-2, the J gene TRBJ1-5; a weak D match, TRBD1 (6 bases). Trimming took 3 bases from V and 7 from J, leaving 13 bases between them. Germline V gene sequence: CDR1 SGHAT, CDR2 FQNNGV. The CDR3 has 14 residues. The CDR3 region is CASSLQGSRQPQHF. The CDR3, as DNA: TGTGCCAGCAGCTTGCAGGGGAGTCGACAGCCCCAGCATTTT.

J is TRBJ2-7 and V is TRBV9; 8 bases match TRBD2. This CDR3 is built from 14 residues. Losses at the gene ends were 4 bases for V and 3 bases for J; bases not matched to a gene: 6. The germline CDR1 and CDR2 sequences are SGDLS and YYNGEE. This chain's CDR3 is CASSFGLAGYEQYF. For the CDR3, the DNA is TGTGCCAGCAGCTTCGGACTAGCCGGCTACGAGCAGTACTTC.

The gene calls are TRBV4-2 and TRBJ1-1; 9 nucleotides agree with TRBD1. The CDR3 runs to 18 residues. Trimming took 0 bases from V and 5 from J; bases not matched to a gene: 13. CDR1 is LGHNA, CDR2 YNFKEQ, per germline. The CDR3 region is CASSQDRLVGDRETEAFF. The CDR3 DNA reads TGTGCCAGCAGCCAAGATCGGTTGGTAGGGGACAGGGAAACTGAAGCTTTCTTT.

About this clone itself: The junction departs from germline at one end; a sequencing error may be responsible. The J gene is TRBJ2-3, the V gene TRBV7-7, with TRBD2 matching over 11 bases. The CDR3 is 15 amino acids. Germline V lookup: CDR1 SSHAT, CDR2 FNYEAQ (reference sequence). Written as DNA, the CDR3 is TGTGCTAGCAGCTTAGCGGGAGGGACCCTAGATACGCAGTATTTT. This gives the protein CASSLAGGTLDTQYF.

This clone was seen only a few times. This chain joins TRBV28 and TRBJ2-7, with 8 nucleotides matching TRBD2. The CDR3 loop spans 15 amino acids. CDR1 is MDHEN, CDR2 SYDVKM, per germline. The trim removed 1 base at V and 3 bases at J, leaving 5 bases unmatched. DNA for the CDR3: TGTGCCAGCAGTTTATCGGCGGGAGGAATCTACGAGCAGTACTTC. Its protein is CASSLSAGGIYEQYF.

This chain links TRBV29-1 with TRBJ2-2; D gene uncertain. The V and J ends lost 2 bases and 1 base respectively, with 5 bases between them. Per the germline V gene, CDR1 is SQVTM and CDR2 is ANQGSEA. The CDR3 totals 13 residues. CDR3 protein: CSVEPVNTGELFF. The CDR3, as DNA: TGCAGCGTTGAACCAGTGAACACCGGGGAGCTGTTTTTT.

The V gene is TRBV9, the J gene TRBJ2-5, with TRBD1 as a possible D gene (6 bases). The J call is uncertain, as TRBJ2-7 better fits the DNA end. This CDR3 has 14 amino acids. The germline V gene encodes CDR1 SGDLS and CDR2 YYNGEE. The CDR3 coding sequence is TGTGCCAGCAGCGGCACAGGGAGCTCCTACGAGCAGTACTTC. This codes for CASSGTGSSYEQYF.

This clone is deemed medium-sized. This CDR3 reads CASSRRDTYNSPLHF. CDR3 sequence (DNA): TGTGCCAGCAGCCGCCGGGACACCTATAATTCACCCCTCCACTTT. This chain links TRBV7-2 with TRBJ1-6; D might be TRBD1 (6 bases). Deletions cut 5 bases from V and 2 bases from J, with 10 bases between. Germline CDR1 reads SGHTA; CDR2 reads FQGNSA. CDR3 size: 15 residues.

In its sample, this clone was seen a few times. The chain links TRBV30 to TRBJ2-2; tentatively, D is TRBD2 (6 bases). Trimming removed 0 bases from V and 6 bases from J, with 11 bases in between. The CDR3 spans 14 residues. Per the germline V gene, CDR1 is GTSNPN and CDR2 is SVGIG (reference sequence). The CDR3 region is CAWSVGGPAGELFF. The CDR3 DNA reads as TGTGCCTGGAGTGTAGGAGGGCCCGCCGGGGAGCTGTTTTTT.

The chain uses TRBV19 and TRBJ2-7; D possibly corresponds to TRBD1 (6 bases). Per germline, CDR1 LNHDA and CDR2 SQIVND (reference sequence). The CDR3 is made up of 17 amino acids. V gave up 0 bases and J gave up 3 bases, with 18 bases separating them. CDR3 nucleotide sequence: TGTGCCAGTAGTATAGAACATACCAGGGGACCGGGCTACGAGCAGTACTTC. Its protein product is CASSIEHTRGPGYEQYF.

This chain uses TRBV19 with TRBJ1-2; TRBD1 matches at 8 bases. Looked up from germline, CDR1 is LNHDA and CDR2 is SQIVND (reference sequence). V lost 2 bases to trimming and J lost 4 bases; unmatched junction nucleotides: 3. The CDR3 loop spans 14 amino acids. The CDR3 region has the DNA TGTGCCAGTAGTATATACGGGACAGGCTATGGCTACACCTTC. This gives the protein CASSIYGTGYGYTF.

The CDR3 DNA sequence: TGCAGTGCCAGGGGAGGGGATGAAGCTTTCTTT. Its protein product is CSARGGDEAFF. The chain uses TRBV20-1 and TRBJ1-1, with D perhaps matching TRBD1 (6 bases). The CDR3 has 11 residues. Germline CDR1 reads DFQATT; CDR2 reads SNEGSKA (reference sequence). Trimming pared 6 bases from V and 7 bases from J, leaving 12 bases between.

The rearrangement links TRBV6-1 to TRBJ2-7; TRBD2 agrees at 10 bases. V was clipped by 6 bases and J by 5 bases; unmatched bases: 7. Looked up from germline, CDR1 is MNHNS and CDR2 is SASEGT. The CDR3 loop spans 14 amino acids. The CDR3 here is CASRILAGPNEQYF. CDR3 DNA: TGTGCCAGCAGGATACTAGCGGGACCCAACGAGCAGTACTTC.

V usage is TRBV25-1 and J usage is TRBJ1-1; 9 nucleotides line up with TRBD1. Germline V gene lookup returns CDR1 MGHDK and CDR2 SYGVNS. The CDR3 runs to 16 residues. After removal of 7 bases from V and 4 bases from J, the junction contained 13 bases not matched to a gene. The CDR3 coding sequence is TGTGCCAGCACCCCCCTCTTACAGGGGGCTGGCACTGAAGCTTTCTTT. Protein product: CASTPLLQGAGTEAFF.

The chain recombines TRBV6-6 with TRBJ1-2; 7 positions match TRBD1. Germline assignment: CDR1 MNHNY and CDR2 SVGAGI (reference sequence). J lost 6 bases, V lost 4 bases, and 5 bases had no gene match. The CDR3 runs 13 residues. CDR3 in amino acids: CASSLTGSDGYTF. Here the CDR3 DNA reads TGTGCCAGCAGTTTGACAGGGTCCGATGGCTACACCTTC.

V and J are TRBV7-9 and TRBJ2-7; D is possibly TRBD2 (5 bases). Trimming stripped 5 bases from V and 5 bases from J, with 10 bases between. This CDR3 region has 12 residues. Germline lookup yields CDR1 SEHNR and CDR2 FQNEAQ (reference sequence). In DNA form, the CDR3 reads TGTGCCAGCAGCCAACGGCGGGACGAGCAGTACTTC. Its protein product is CASSQRRDEQYF.